A single sample gave rise to the 30 T cell receptor beta chains below, sequenced in a study of CD8 T cells in ankylosing spondylitis. Findings and caveats of the study: There was a TCR beta motif, made of 7 to 9 highly homologous variants, that appeared characteristic of ankylosing spondylitis blood.

TCRdb passed the 5' RACE reads through MiXCR, listing each CDR3 protein once. The sample has a few hundred thousand distinct CDR3 sequences; approximately 20% are singletons. Antigen specificity for these receptors is unknown. Material: blood, either unsorted or a sorted T cell fraction (not recorded which). The receptors shown here come from a male donor with ankylosing spondylitis.

This clonotype appeared a few times. V gene TRBV7-3 combines with J gene TRBJ2-2; 9 bases align to TRBD1. CDR3 length: 14 amino acids. V shed 5 bases, J shed 7 bases, and the junction held 5 bases outside the gene matches. Germline V gene lookup returns CDR1 SGHTA and CDR2 FQGTGA. CDR3: CASSAGQGIGELFF. The CDR3 nucleotides are TGTGCCAGCAGCGCCGGACAGGGGATCGGGGAGCTGTTTTTT.

The chain couples TRBV7-9 to TRBJ2-7; the D is unclear. Trimming left V 2 bases short and J 5 bases short, with 10 bases between. Per the germline V gene, CDR1 is SEHNR and CDR2 is FQNEAQ (reference sequence). This CDR3 is built from 13 residues. CDR3 DNA sequence: TGTGCCAGCAGCTTAAACGGCGTGGACGAGCAGTACTTC. It translates to CASSLNGVDEQYF.

The chain joins TRBV11-2 to TRBJ2-1; D uncertain. From germline, CDR1 is SGHAT and CDR2 FQNNGV. Trimming took off 0 bases at V and 0 bases at J, with 18 bases between the two ends. The CDR3 sequence is 19 residues long. The CDR3 region is CASSLDGLFPMGSYNEQFF. For the CDR3, the DNA is TGTGCCAGCAGCTTAGACGGATTATTCCCTATGGGCTCCTACAATGAGCAGTTCTTC.

The chain combines TRBV18 with TRBJ1-1; D unclear. The CDR3 runs 15 residues. In germline, CDR1 is KGHSH, CDR2 LQKENI. V gave up 1 base and J gave up 3 bases, with 12 bases separating them. The CDR3 is CASSPREVADTEAFF. CDR3 nucleotide sequence: TGTGCCAGCTCACCACGAGAAGTAGCCGACACTGAAGCTTTCTTT. The whole variable domain, remainder taken from reference TRBV18 and TRBJ1-1, is NAGVMQNPRHLVRRRGQEARLRCSPMKGHSHVYWYRQLPEEGLKFMVYLQKENIIDESGMPKERFSAEFPKEGPSILRIQQVVRGDSAAYFCASSPREVADTEAFFGQGTRLTVV.

In this sample, this clonotype turned up a few times. CDR3 sequence reads: CSARDAGRETQYF. CDR3 in DNA: TGCAGTGCTAGAGACGCAGGGCGGGAGACCCAGTACTTC. The chain employs TRBV20-1 and TRBJ2-5; D might be TRBD1 (5 bases). This CDR3 is 13 amino acids long. Germline V CDR1 and CDR2: DFQATT, SNEGSKA (reference sequence). V was shortened by 0 bases and J by 5 bases, with 10 bases between the two germline ends.

This clonotype has just a few counts. The chain is built from TRBV12-3 or TRBV12-4 and TRBJ1-2; D ambiguous. Trimming pared 2 bases from V and 5 bases from J, leaving 12 bases between. This CDR3 is 14 amino acids long. CDR3 loop: CASSLQGGWYGYTF. CDR3 sequence (DNA): TGTGCCAGCAGTTTACAAGGTGGATGGTATGGCTACACCTTC.

The CDR3 reads CASSVVGRLNTGELFF. CDR3 nucleotide sequence: TGTGCCAGCAGCGTAGTGGGCAGGCTGAACACCGGGGAGCTGTTTTTT. V gene TRBV9 combines with J gene TRBJ2-2, with D unresolved. V gave up 0 bases and J gave up 1 base, with 10 bases separating them. Germline assignment: CDR1 SGDLS and CDR2 YYNGEE. This CDR3 has 16 residues.

This chain joins TRBV10-2 and TRBJ2-5; D remains ambiguous. V lost 10 bases and J lost 5, with 14 bases in between. Germline V lookup: CDR1 WSHSY, CDR2 SAAADI. The CDR3 has 12 amino acids. CDR3 sequence: CATHPGRETQYF. DNA of the CDR3: TGCGCCACCCACCCGGGCCGGGAGACCCAGTACTTC.

The chain combines TRBV12-3 or TRBV12-4 with TRBJ2-2, with a possible D match to TRBD1 (6 bases). Between the trimmed V and J ends, which lost 6 bases and 5 bases, there was a span of 19 bases. The CDR3 length is 16 residues. CDR3 bases: TGTGCCAGCAGCCCGGCACAGGGCCGGTTGACCGGGGAGCTGTTTTTT. Translated, it gives CASSPAQGRLTGELFF.

There are a few counts of this clonotype. The genes are TRBV7-2 and TRBJ2-1; TRBD1 aligns across 8 bases. The ends lost 1 base at V and 6 bases at J; junction bases unmatched: 5. The CDR3 extends over 15 amino acids. Germline loops: CDR1 SGHTA, CDR2 FQGNSA. The CDR3 nucleotides are TGTGCCAGCAGCTTAGGAGGACAGGGATCCAATGAGCAGTTCTTC. Translating it yields CASSLGGQGSNEQFF.

This clonotype was recorded a few times. CDR3 coding DNA: TGTGCCAGCAGTTCCACAGGGATCTACAATGAGCAGTTCTTC. Translation gives CASSSTGIYNEQFF. The V call is TRBV6-5, the J call TRBJ2-1; perhaps TRBD1 as D (6 bases). There are 14 residues in the CDR3. V lost 4 bases and J 3 bases, leaving 10 bases between the germline ends. From germline, CDR1 is MNHEY and CDR2 SVGAGI.

The chain links TRBV5-6 to TRBJ2-7; tentatively, D is TRBD2 (5 bases). There are 15 residues in the CDR3. From germline, CDR1 is SGHDT and CDR2 YYEEEE. Trimming took off 3 bases at V and 2 bases at J, with 15 bases between the two ends. The CDR3 here is CASSSPSGVPYEQYF. The CDR3 DNA follows: TGTGCCAGCAGCTCTCCGTCCGGGGTCCCCTACGAGCAGTACTTC.

This clonotype was observed a handful of times. The chain uses TRBV11-1 and TRBJ2-7; 12 positions agree with TRBD2. V trimming: 0 bases; J trimming: 5 bases; junction bases outside the gene matches: 11. Germline assignment: CDR1 SGHAT and CDR2 FQDESV (reference sequence). The CDR3 consists of 18 residues. The CDR3 coding sequence is TGTGCCAGCAGCTTAGCCGGAATGACTAGCGGGAGTACAAACGAGCAGTACTTC. It codes for CASSLAGMTSGSTNEQYF.

This clonotype was seen more than once but under ten times. V is TRBV5-1 and J is TRBJ2-1, with D possibly TRBD2 on 7 matching bases. This CDR3 is 17 amino acids long. Germline CDR1 reads SGHRS; CDR2 reads YFSETQ. Trimming shortened V by 0 bases and J by 0 bases, and 13 bases separated the two germline ends. Written as DNA, the CDR3 is TGCGCCAGCAGCTTGGGGGGGGGCTCAGGCTCCTACAATGAGCAGTTCTTC. Translating gives CASSLGGGSGSYNEQFF.

The chain is built from TRBV11-2 and TRBJ2-7; D is possibly TRBD1 (6 bases). Germline CDR1 is SGHAT and CDR2 is FQNNGV. The CDR3 covers 14 residues. Trimming cost V 2 bases and J 6 bases, with 14 bases left between them. The CDR3 DNA follows: TGTGCCAGCAGCTTAAGGTTTAGGGGGATCGAGCAGTACTTC. Residues: CASSLRFRGIEQYF.

The genes are TRBV18 and TRBJ2-1; 8 bases are shared with TRBD2. V trimming: 3 bases; J trimming: 9 bases; junction bases outside the gene matches: 13. The V gene's germline CDR1 is KGHSH and CDR2 LQKENI. CDR3 length equals 16 residues. The CDR3 region is CASSPTAEAGVGEQFF. The DNA of the CDR3 is TGTGCCAGCTCACCCACGGCGGAAGCGGGAGTAGGTGAGCAGTTCTTC.

The V gene is TRBV19, the J gene TRBJ1-1; the D gene is possibly TRBD1 (5 bases). Between the trimmed V and J ends, which lost 4 bases and 10 bases, there was a span of 19 bases. This CDR3 has 14 amino acids. The germline V gene has CDR1 LNHDA and CDR2 SQIVND (reference sequence). CDR3 bases: TGTGCCAGTAGTACTAGGGGATCGTCTAAGGGAGCTTTCTTT. Amino acids: CASSTRGSSKGAFF.

The rearrangement uses TRBV2 and TRBJ2-7; 11 bases align to TRBD1. V shed 1 base, J shed 4 bases, and the junction held 3 bases outside the gene matches. CDR3 size: 15 residues. CDR1 and CDR2 from the germline V gene are SNHLY and FYNNEI. CDR3 bases: TGTGCCAGCAGTGAAGGGACAGGGGGCATATACGAGCAGTACTTC. This sequence encodes CASSEGTGGIYEQYF.

This clonotype was detected a few times. This chain connects TRBV4-1 to TRBJ2-1; TRBD2 matches 9 bases. V lost 1 base to trimming and J lost 4 bases; unmatched junction nucleotides: 5. Germline CDR1 is MGHRA and CDR2 is YSYEKL. The CDR3 covers 16 residues. The CDR3 DNA sequence: TGCGCCAGCAGCCAAGTGGCTAGCGGGGCATACAATGAGCAGTTCTTC. This sequence encodes CASSQVASGAYNEQFF.

The CDR3 DNA reads TGTGCCAGCAGCCATGACCGGGCGAGAAGACGAACCGGGGAGCTGTTTTTT. Residues: CASSHDRARRRTGELFF. The rearrangement uses TRBV14 and TRBJ2-2; no clear D. The CDR3 totals 17 residues. Germline CDR1 and CDR2: SGHDN and FVKESK. V was trimmed by 3 bases and J by 5 bases, leaving 19 bases between them.

This clonotype was found once. This rearrangement joins TRBV10-3 to TRBJ1-5, with D perhaps matching TRBD1 (5 bases). The CDR3 is made up of 14 amino acids. The germline CDR1 and CDR2 sequences are ENHRY and SYGVKD. Trimming removed 10 bases at V and 3 bases at J, with 16 bases between. The CDR3 sequence is CATMGPDLNQPQHF. CDR3 sequence (DNA): TGTGCCACTATGGGACCAGACCTCAATCAGCCCCAGCATTTT.

V is TRBV5-1 and J is TRBJ2-1; D remains unclear. Trimming shortened V by 0 bases and J by 2 bases, and 3 bases separated the two germline ends. This CDR3 contains 13 residues. Germline loops: CDR1 SGHRS, CDR2 YFSETQ. CDR3 residues: CASSLEAYNEQFF. As DNA, the CDR3 is TGCGCCAGCAGCTTGGAAGCCTACAATGAGCAGTTCTTC. The full variable domain, its missing parts supplied by reference TRBV5-1 and TRBJ2-1, is KAGVTQTPRYLIKTRGQQVTLSCSPISGHRSVSWYQQTPGQGLQFLFEYFSETQRNKGNFPGRFSGRQFSNSRSEMNVSTLELGDSALYLCASSLEAYNEQFFGPGTRLTVL.

This clonotype was seen only a few times. The chain carries TRBV5-1 and TRBJ2-4; D possibly corresponds to TRBD2 (6 bases). V was shortened by 0 bases and J by 5 bases, with 12 bases between the two germline ends. Per the germline V gene, CDR1 is SGHRS and CDR2 is YFSETQ. The CDR3 is 15 residues long. In nucleotides, the CDR3 is TGCGCCAGCAGCTTGGTAGGAGGGGCCGAAAACATTCAGTACTTC. Protein: CASSLVGGAENIQYF.

This clonotype was detected only once. CDR3 sequence: CSARPGLGTDTQYF. The DNA of the CDR3 is TGCAGTGCTAGGCCGGGACTCGGCACAGATACGCAGTATTTT. The chain is built from TRBV20-1 and TRBJ2-3, with D perhaps TRBD2 (6 bases). Deletions cut 3 bases from V and 1 base from J, with 11 bases between. Per germline, CDR1 DFQATT and CDR2 SNEGSKA (reference sequence). This CDR3 comprises 14 residues.

The rearrangement links TRBV6-1 to TRBJ1-5, with a possible D match to TRBD1 (5 bases). Germline CDR1 reads MNHNS; CDR2 reads SASEGT. The CDR3 contains 14 residues. V was clipped by 2 bases and J by 2 bases, with 7 bases between them. The CDR3 sequence is CASSEIRGNQPQHF. CDR3 DNA sequence: TGTGCCAGCAGTGAAATCAGGGGCAATCAGCCCCAGCATTTT.

This clonotype appeared a few times. The genes are TRBV5-1 and TRBJ2-7; 10 positions agree with TRBD2. Losses at the gene ends were 0 bases for V and 0 bases for J; bases not matched to a gene: 6. CDR3 length: 17 amino acids. CDR1 SGHRS and CDR2 YFSETQ come from the germline V gene. The CDR3 reads CASSLASGGPSSYEQYF. The CDR3 DNA reads TGCGCCAGCAGCTTGGCTAGCGGGGGCCCAAGCTCCTACGAGCAGTACTTC.

This clonotype was picked up a small number of times. The chain carries TRBV10-1 and TRBJ2-1; TRBD2 matches 8 bases. The CDR3 covers 16 residues. Trimming cost V 6 bases and J 2 bases; bases outside gene matches: 9. Germline V CDR1 and CDR2: WNHNN, SYGVQD (reference sequence). The CDR3 nucleotides read TGCGCCAGCAGCGATAGCGGGAAGGTACCCTACAATGAGCAGTTCTTC. Amino acid sequence: CASSDSGKVPYNEQFF.

V gene TRBV7-2 combines with J gene TRBJ1-5; D is ambiguous. The CDR3 totals 14 residues. Germline CDR1 is SGHTA and CDR2 is FQGNSA. Trimming left V 4 bases short and J 3 bases short, with 10 bases between. In nucleotides, the CDR3 is TGTGCCAGCAGCTCCGGACTGACCAATCAGCCCCAGCATTTT. Its protein is CASSSGLTNQPQHF.

There are a few counts of this clonotype. The genes are TRBV7-3 and TRBJ1-6; D is possibly TRBD1 (5 bases). With 4 bases removed from V and 8 bases from J, the gap between germline ends came to 9 bases. CDR1 and CDR2 (germline): SGHTA, FQGTGA. The CDR3 extends over 13 amino acids. In DNA, the CDR3 is TGTGCCAGCAGCTCCCAGGGCGATTCACCCCTCCACTTT. It encodes CASSSQGDSPLHF.

V gene TRBV14 combines with J gene TRBJ2-2, with 9 bases lining up with TRBD2. The J segment lost 5 bases and the V segment lost 2 bases, leaving 6 bases of the junction unmatched. Per the germline V gene, CDR1 is SGHDN and CDR2 is FVKESK. The CDR3 contains 16 residues. CDR3: CASSQMGLALTGELFF. The CDR3 DNA follows: TGTGCCAGCAGCCAAATGGGACTAGCATTAACCGGGGAGCTGTTTTTT.